This TCR beta chain comes out of a study of OX40 agonist ivuxolimab in advanced cancers. Profiled with immunoSEQ multiplex PCR; TCRdb holds only in-frame clones, not every one. The top ten clones hold 2.5% of a sample with about 72,000 clones, roughly four fifths of them seen once. General study results and limits: Expanded clones belonging to CD8+ T cells outnumbered, on average, those of CD4+. With doses of 0.1 to 3.0 mg/kg, CD4+ and CD8+ blood T cells had undergone clonal expansion by week 6.

As concerns this clone: What it recognizes is unknown.

The germline CDR1 and CDR2 sequences are LNHDA and SQIVND (reference sequence). V lost 4 bases and J 10 bases, leaving 14 bases between the germline ends. The CDR3 totals 13 residues. The chain has TRBV19 and TRBJ2-4, with D unclear. The sample was CD4+ or CD8+ T cells sorted from blood, taken in a trial of the OX40 agonist ivuxolimab. The origin of this receptor is an adult with an advanced solid tumor such as melanoma, head and neck, liver or kidney cancer. CDR3 coding DNA: TGTGCCAGTAGTAGGGTTTCGGGCCGTATTCAGTACTTC. Translating it yields CASSRVSGRIQYF.